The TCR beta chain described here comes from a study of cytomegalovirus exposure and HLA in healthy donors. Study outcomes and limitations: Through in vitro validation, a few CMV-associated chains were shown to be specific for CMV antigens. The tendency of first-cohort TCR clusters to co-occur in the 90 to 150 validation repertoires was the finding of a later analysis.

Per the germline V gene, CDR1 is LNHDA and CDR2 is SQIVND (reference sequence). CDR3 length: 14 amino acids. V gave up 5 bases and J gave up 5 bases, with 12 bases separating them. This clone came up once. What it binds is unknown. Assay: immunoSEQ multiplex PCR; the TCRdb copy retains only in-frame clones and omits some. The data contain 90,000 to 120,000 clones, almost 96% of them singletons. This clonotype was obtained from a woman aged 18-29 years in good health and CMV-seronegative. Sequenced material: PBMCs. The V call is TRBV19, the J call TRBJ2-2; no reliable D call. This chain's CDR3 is CASSLGLGTGELFF. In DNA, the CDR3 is TGTGCCAGTAGTTTGGGCCTCGGAACCGGGGAGCTGTTTTTT.